The 5 T cell receptor beta chains below were found in one sample sequenced in a study of shared clonotypes between healthy human individuals. Data came from immunoSEQ multiplex PCR; TCRdb stores just in-frame clones and leaves some out. Of some 550,000 clones in the sample, more than 95% were seen once. Sequenced: naive CD4+ T cells sorted from blood. The subset is: CD45RA+ positively selected. The receptor source for this set is a woman in her thirties in good health.

This rearrangement joins TRBV5-1 to TRBJ2-3; 12 bases fit TRBD2. This CDR3 comprises 16 residues. Germline-derived CDR1 and CDR2 are SGHRS and YFSETQ. Losses at the gene ends were 3 bases for V and 4 bases for J; bases not matched to a gene: 6. This chain's CDR3 is CASSSTLAGGADTQYF. In DNA form, the CDR3 reads TGCGCCAGCAGCTCCACGCTAGCGGGAGGGGCAGATACGCAGTATTTT.

The rearrangement links TRBV18 to TRBJ2-5; D call uncertain. The CDR3 is 13 residues long. The germline CDR1 and CDR2 sequences are KGHSH and LQKENI. The germline V and J ends were trimmed by 2 bases and 5 bases, with 9 bases remaining between them. CDR3 nucleotides: TGTGCCAGCTCACCAGGGGTGGTGGAGACCCAGTACTTC. Translated, it gives CASSPGVVETQYF.

The chain recombines TRBV30 with TRBJ2-7, with D possibly being TRBD2 (5 bases). Germline V CDR1 and CDR2: GTSNPN, SVGIG (reference sequence). This CDR3 is built from 13 residues. The ends were cut back, 3 bases at V and 2 bases at J, with 11 bases in the middle. CDR3 region: CAWRVPGTYEQYF. CDR3 nucleotide sequence: TGTGCCTGGAGGGTCCCCGGGACCTACGAGCAGTACTTC. The full variable domain, in which reference TRBV30 and TRBJ2-7 provide the parts outside the CDR3, is SQTIHQWPATLVQPVGSPLSLECTVEGTSNPNLYWYRQAAGRGLQLLFYSVGIGQISSEVPQNLSASRPQDRQFILSSKKLLLSDSGFYLCAWRVPGTYEQYFGPGTRLTVT.

The chain joins TRBV7-9 to TRBJ2-2, with D uncertain. There are 13 residues in the CDR3. Per the germline V gene, CDR1 is SEHNR and CDR2 is FQNEAQ (reference sequence). V dropped 3 bases and J dropped 1 base, with 3 bases sitting between them. Written as DNA, the CDR3 is TGTGCCAGCAGCTTTCTGAACACCGGGGAGCTGTTTTTT. This gives the protein CASSFLNTGELFF.

The CDR3 coding sequence is TGTGCCAGTAGTATAAAGCCGGCGTCGCCAGCGGGGAGCACAGATACGCAGTATTTT. Encoded protein: CASSIKPASPAGSTDTQYF. This chain uses TRBV19 with TRBJ2-3; 7 bases fit TRBD2. The V and J ends lost 2 bases and 0 bases, in that order; junction bases with no gene match: 14. The CDR3 spans 19 residues. The germline V gene encodes CDR1 LNHDA and CDR2 SQIVND (reference sequence).